This T cell receptor (beta chain) appears in the sequencing data of a study of shared clonotypes between healthy human individuals. Whole-study context: Every donor yielded three CD4 naive, three CD4 memory, two CD8 naive and one CD8 memory plate.

Using immunoSEQ multiplex PCR, the repertoire was profiled, and TCRdb retains in-frame clones only, with some absent. The sample lists 110,000 or so clones; about 63% were seen once. The count of this clone is one. The germline V gene has CDR1 SGHRS and CDR2 YFSETQ. The CDR3 runs 13 residues. Deletions cut 0 bases from V and 6 bases from J, with 7 bases between. Sequencing was done on a sample of memory CD8+ T cells sorted from blood. Indicated subset: CD45RO+ cells pooled with CCR7-negative TemRA cells. This receptor was taken from a woman younger than 45 in good health. The chain joins TRBV5-1 to TRBJ2-1; D gene unclear. CDR3 DNA: TGCGCCAGCAGCTTGGCGGGTACCAATGAGCAGTTCTTC. Translated: CASSLAGTNEQFF.